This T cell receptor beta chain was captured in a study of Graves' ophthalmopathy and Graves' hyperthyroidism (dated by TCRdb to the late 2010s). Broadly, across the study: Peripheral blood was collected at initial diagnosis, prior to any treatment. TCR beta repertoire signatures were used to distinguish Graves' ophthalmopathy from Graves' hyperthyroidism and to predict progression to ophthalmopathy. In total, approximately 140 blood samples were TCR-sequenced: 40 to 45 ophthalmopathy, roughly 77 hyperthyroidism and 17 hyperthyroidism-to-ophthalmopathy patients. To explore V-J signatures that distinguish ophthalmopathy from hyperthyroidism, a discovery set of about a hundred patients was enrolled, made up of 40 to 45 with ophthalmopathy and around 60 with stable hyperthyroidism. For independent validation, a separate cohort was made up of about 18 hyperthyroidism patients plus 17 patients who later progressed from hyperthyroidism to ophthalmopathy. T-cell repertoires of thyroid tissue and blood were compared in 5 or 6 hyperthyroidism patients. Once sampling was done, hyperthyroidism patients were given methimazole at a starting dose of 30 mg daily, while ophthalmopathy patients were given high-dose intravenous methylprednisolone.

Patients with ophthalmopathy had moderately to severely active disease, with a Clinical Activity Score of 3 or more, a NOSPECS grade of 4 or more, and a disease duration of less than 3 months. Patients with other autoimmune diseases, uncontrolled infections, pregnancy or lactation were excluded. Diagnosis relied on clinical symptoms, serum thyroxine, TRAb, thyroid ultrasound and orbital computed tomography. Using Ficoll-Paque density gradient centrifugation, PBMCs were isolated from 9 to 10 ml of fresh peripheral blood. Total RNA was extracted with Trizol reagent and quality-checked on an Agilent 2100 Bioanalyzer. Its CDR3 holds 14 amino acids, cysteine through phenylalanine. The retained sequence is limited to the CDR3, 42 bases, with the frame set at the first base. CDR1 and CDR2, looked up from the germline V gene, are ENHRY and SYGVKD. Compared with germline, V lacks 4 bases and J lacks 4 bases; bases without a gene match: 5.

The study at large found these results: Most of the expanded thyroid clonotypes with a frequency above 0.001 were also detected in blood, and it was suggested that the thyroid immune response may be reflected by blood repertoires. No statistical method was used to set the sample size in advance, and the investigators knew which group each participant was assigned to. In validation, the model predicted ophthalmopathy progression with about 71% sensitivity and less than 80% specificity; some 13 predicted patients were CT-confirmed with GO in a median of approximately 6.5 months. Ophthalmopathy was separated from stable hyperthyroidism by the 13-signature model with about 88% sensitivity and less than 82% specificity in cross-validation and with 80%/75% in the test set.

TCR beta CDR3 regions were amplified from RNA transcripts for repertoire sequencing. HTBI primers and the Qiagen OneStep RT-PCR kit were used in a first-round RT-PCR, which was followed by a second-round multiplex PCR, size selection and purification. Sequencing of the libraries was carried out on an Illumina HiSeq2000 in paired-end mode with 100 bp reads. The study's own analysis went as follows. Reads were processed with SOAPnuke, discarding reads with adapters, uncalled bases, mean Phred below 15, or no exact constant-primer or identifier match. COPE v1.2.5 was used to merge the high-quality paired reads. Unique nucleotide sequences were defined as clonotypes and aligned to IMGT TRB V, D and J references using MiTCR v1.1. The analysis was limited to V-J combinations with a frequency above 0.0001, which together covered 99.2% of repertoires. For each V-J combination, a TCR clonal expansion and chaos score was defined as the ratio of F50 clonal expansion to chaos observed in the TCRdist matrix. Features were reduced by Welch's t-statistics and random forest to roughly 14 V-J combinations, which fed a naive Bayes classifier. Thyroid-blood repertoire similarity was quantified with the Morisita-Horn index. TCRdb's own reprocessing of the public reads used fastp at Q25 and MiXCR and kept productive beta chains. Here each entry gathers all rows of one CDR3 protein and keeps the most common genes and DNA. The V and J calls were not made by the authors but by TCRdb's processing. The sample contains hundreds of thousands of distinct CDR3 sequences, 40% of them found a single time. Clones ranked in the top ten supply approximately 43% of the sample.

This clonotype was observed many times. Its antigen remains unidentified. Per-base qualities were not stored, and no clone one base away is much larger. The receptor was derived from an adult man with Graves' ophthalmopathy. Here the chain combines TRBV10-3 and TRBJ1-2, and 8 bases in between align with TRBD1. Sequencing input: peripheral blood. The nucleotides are TGTGCCATCAGTGGGACAGGGAAGATCTATGGCTACACCTTC. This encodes CAISGTGKIYGYTF.